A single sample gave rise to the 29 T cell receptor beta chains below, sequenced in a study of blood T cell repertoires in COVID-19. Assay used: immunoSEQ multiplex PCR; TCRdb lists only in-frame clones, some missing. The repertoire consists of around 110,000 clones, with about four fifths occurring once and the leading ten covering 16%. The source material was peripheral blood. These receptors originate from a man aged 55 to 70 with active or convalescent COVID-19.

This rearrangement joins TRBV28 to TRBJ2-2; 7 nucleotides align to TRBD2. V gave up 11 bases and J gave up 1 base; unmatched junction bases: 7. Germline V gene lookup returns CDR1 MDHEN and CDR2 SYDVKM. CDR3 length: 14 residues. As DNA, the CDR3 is TGTGCCTTACAGCCTAGCGGGAACACCGGGGAGCTGTTTTTT. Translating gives CALQPSGNTGELFF. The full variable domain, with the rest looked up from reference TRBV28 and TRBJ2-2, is DVKVTQSSRYLVKRTGEKVFLECVQDMDHENMFWYRQDPGLGLRLIYFSYDVKMKEKGDIPEGYSVSREKKERFSLILESASTNQTSMYLCALQPSGNTGELFFGEGSRLTVL.

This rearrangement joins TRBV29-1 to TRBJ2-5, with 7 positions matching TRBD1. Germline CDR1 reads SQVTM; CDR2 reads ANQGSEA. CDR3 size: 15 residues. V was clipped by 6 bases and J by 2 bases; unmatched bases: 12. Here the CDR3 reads CSVTPDRANQETQYF. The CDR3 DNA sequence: TGCAGCGTAACACCTGACAGGGCAAATCAAGAGACCCAGTACTTC.

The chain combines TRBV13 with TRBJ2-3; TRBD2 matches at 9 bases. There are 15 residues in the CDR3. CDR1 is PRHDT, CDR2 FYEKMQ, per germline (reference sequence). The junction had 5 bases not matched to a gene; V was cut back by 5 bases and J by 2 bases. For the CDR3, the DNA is TGTGCCAGCAGCAGACTAGCGGAGCTCACAGATACGCAGTATTTT. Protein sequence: CASSRLAELTDTQYF.

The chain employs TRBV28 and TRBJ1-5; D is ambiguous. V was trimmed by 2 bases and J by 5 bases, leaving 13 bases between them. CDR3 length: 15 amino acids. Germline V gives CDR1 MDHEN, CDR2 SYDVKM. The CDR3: CASSLPLTVDQPQHF. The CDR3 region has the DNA TGTGCCAGCAGTTTACCTCTCACCGTAGATCAGCCCCAGCATTTT.

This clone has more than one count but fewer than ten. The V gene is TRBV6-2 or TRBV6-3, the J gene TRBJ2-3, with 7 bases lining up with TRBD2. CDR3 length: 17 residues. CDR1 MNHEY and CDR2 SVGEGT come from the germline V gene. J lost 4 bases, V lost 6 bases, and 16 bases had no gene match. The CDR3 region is CASSSRMGREFSDTQYF. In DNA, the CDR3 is TGTGCCAGCAGCTCTCGTATGGGGCGGGAGTTCTCAGATACGCAGTATTTT.

The CDR3 bases are TGTGCCAGCAGTTACTCTCGACTAGCGGGAGGGCCCTCCTTGTACTTC. Translation: CASSYSRLAGGPSLYF. The chain is built from TRBV6-5 and TRBJ2-7, with 14 positions matching TRBD2. This CDR3 is built from 16 residues. Germline V gene data show CDR1 as MNHEY and CDR2 as SVGAGI. Unmatched junction bases numbered 10, after V lost 0 bases and J lost 12 bases.

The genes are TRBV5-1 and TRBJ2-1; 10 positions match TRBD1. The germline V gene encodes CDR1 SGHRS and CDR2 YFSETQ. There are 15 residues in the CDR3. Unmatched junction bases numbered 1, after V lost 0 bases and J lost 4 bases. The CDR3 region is CASSLEGQGYNEQFF. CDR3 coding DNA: TGCGCCAGCAGCTTGGAGGGACAGGGGTACAATGAGCAGTTCTTC.

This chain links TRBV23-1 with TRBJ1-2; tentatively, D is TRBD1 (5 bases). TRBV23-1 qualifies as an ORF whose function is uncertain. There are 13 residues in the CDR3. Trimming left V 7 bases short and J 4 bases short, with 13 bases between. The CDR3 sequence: CASIRRGGYGYTF. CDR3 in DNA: TGCGCCAGCATCCGACGGGGGGGCTATGGCTACACCTTC.

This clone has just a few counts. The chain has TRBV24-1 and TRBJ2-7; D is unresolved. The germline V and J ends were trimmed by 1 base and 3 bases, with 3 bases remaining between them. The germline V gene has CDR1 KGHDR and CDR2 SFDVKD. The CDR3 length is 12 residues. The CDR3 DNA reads TGTGCCACCAGTGATTTTAACTACGAGCAGTACTTC. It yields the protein CATSDFNYEQYF.

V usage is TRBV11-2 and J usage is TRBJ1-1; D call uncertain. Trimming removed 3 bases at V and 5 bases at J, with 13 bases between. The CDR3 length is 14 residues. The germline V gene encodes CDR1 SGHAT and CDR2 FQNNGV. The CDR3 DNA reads TGTGCCAGCAGCTTTTTCGGGGTTGGAACTGAAGCTTTCTTT. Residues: CASSFFGVGTEAFF.

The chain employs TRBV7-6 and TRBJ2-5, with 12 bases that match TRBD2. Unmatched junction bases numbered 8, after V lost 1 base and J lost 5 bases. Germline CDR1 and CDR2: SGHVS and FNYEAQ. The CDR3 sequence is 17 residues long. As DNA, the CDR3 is TGTGCCAGCAGCTTAGTTCCACTAGCGGGAGGAGCGGAGACCCAGTACTTC. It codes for CASSLVPLAGGAETQYF. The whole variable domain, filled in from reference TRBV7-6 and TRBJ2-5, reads GAGVSQSPRYKVTKRGQDVALRCDPISGHVSLYWYRQALGQGPEFLTYFNYEAQQDKSGLPNDRFSAERPEGSISTLTIQRTEQRDSAMYRCASSLVPLAGGAETQYFGPGTRLLVL.

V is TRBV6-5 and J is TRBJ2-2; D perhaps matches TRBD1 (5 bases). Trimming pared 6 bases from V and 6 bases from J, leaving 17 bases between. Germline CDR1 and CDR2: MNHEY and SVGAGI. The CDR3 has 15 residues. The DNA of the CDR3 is TGTGCCAGCAGGCCTAGGGGCCAGGCGCCCGGGGAGCTGTTTTTT. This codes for CASRPRGQAPGELFF.

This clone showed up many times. The CDR3 nucleotides are TGTGCCAGCAGCTTGACTAGCGGGAGGTATTACGAGCAGTACTTC. It codes for CASSLTSGRYYEQYF. The chain couples TRBV7-2 to TRBJ2-7; 13 bases match TRBD2. CDR3 length equals 15 residues. Germline CDR1 reads SGHTA; CDR2 reads FQGNSA. V lost 3 bases, J lost 4 bases, and 3 bases stayed unmatched. Drawing the rest from reference TRBV7-2 and TRBJ2-7, the complete variable domain is GAGVSQSPSNKVTEKGKDVELRCDPISGHTALYWYRQSLGQGLEFLIYFQGNSAPDKSGLPSDRFSAERTGGSVSTLTIQRTQQEDSAVYLCASSLTSGRYYEQYFGPGTRLTVT.

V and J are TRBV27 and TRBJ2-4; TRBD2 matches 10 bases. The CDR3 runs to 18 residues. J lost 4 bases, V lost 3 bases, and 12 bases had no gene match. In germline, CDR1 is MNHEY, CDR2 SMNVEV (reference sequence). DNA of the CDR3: TGTGCCAGCAGTTTCACAATCCCCCTAGCGGGGGAGAAAAACATTCAGTACTTC. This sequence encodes CASSFTIPLAGEKNIQYF.

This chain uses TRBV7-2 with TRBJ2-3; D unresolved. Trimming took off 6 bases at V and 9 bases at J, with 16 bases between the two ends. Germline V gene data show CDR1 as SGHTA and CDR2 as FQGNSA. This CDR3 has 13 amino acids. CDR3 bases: TGTGCCAGCAGTTATGACCCCGACGGGACGCAGTATTTT. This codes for CASSYDPDGTQYF.

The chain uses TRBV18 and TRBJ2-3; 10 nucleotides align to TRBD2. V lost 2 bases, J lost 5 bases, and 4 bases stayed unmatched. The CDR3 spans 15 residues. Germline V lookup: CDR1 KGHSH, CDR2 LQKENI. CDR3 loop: CASSPKREGLDTQYF. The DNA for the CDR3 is TGTGCCAGCTCACCAAAGCGGGAGGGCCTAGATACGCAGTATTTT.

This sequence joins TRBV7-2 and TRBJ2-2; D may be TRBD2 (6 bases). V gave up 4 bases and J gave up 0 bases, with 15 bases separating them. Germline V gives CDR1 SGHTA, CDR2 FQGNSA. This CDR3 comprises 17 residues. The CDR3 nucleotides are TGTGCCAGCAGCTCTAAGGGGAGGACACCGAACACCGGGGAGCTGTTTTTT. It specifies CASSSKGRTPNTGELFF.

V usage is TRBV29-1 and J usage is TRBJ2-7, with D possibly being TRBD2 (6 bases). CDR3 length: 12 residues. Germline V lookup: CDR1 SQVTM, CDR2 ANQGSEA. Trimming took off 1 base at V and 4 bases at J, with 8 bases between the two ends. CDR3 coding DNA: TGCAGCGTTGAAGGGGGACTTTACGAGCAGTACTTC. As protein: CSVEGGLYEQYF.

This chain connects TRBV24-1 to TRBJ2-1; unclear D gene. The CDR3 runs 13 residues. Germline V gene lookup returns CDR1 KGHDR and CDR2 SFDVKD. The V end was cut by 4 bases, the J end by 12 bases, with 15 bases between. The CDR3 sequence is CATSDLTSPGQFF. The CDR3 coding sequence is TGTGCCACCAGTGACCTGACAAGCCCCGGGCAGTTCTTC.

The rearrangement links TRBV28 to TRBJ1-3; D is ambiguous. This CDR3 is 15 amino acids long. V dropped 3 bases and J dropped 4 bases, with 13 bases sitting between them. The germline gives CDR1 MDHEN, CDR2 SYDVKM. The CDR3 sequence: CASSFEVPEGNTIYF. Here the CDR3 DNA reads TGTGCCAGCAGTTTTGAGGTCCCGGAGGGAAACACCATATATTTT. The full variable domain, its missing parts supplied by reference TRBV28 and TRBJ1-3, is DVKVTQSSRYLVKRTGEKVFLECVQDMDHENMFWYRQDPGLGLRLIYFSYDVKMKEKGDIPEGYSVSREKKERFSLILESASTNQTSMYLCASSFEVPEGNTIYFGEGSWLTVV.

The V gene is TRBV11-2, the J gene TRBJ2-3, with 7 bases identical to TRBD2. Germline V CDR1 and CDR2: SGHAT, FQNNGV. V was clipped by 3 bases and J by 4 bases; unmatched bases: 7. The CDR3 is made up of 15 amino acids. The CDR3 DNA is TGTGCCAGCAGCTTGGTACGCGGGAGCCCAGATACGCAGTATTTT. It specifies CASSLVRGSPDTQYF.

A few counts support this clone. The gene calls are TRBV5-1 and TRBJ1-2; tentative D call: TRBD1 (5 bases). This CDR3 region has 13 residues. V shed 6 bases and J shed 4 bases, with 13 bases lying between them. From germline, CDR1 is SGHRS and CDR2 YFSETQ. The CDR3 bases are TGCGCCAGCAAAAGGGGTGATAGCTATGGCTACACCTTC. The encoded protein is CASKRGDSYGYTF. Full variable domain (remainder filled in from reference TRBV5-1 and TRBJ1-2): KAGVTQTPRYLIKTRGQQVTLSCSPISGHRSVSWYQQTPGQGLQFLFEYFSETQRNKGNFPGRFSGRQFSNSRSEMNVSTLELGDSALYLCASKRGDSYGYTFGSGTRLTVV.

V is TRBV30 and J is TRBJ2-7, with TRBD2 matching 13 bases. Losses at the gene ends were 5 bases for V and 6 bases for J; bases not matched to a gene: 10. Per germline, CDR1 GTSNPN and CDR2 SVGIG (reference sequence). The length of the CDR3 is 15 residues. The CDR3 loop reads CAWSRGLAGVSEQYF. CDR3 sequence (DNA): TGTGCCTGGTCCCGAGGACTAGCGGGAGTATCCGAGCAGTACTTC.

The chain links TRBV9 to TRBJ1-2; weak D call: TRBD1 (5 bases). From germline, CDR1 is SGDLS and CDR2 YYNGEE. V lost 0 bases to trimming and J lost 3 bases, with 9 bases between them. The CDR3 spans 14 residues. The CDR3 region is CASSVVPGDYGYTF. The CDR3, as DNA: TGTGCCAGCAGCGTAGTCCCGGGGGACTATGGCTACACCTTC. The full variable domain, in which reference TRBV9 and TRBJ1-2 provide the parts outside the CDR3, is DSGVTQTPKHLITATGQRVTLRCSPRSGDLSVYWYQQSLDQGLQFLIQYYNGEERAKGNILERFSAQQFPDLHSELNLSSLELGDSALYFCASSVVPGDYGYTFGSGTRLTVV.

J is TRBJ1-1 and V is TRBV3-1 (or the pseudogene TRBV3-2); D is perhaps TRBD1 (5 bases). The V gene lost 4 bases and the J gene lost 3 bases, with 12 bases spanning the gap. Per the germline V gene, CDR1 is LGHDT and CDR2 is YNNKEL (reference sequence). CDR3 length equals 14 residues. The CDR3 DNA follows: TGTGCCAGCAGCCCAGTGGGGGGTGACACTGAAGCTTTCTTT. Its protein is CASSPVGGDTEAFF.

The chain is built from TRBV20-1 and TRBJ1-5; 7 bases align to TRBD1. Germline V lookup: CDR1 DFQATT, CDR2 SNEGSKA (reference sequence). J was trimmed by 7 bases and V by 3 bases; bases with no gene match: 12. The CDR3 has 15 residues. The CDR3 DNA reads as TGCAGTGCTAGTTGGGCCAGGGGGATCGGGCAGCCCCAGCATTTT. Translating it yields CSASWARGIGQPQHF.

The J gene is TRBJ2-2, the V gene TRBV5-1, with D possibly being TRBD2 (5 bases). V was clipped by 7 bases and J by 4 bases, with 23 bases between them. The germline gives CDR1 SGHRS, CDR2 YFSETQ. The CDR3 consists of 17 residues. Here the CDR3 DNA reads TGCGCCAGCGGATCTGGTCCCTGGACCGCGGGCACCGGGGAGCTGTTTTTT. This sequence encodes CASGSGPWTAGTGELFF.

The CDR3 nucleotides read TGCGCCAGCAGCTCGGATCATCCCCGGACTAGCGGAAACTACGAGCAGTACTTC. This gives the protein CASSSDHPRTSGNYEQYF. This chain connects TRBV5-1 to TRBJ2-7, with TRBD2 matching over 10 bases. V lost 3 bases, J lost 3 bases, and 15 bases stayed unmatched. Germline V gives CDR1 SGHRS, CDR2 YFSETQ. This CDR3 is built from 18 residues. Supplemented by reference TRBV5-1 and TRBJ2-7, the full variable domain reads KAGVTQTPRYLIKTRGQQVTLSCSPISGHRSVSWYQQTPGQGLQFLFEYFSETQRNKGNFPGRFSGRQFSNSRSEMNVSTLELGDSALYLCASSSDHPRTSGNYEQYFGPGTRLTVT.

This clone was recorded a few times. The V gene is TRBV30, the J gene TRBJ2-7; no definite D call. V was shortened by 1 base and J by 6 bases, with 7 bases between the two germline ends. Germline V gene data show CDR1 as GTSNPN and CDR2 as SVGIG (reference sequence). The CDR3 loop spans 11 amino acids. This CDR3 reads CAWSGSGEQYF. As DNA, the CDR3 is TGTGCCTGGAGTGGCAGTGGCGAGCAGTACTTC. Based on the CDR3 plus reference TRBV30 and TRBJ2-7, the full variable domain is SQTIHQWPATLVQPVGSPLSLECTVEGTSNPNLYWYRQAAGRGLQLLFYSVGIGQISSEVPQNLSASRPQDRQFILSSKKLLLSDSGFYLCAWSGSGEQYFGPGTRLTVT.